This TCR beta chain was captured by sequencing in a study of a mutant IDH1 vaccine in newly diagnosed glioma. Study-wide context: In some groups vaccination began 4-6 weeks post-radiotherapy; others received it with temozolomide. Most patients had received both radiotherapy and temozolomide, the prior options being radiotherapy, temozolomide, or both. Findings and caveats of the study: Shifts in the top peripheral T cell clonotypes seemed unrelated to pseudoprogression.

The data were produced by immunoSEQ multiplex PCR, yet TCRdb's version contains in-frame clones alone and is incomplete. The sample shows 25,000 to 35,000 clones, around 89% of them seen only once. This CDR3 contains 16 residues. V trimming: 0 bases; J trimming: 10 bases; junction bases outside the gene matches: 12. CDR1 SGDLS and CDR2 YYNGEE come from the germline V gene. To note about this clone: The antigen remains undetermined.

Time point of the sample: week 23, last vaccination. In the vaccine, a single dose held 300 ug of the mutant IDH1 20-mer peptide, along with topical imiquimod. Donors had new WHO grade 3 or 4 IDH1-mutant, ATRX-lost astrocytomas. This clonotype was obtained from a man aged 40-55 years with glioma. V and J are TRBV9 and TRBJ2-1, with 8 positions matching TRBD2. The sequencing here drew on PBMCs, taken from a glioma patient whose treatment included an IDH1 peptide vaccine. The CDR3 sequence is CASSVEGTRLTGEQFF. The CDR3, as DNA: TGTGCCAGCAGCGTAGAGGGGACTAGGCTTACAGGCGAGCAGTTCTTC.